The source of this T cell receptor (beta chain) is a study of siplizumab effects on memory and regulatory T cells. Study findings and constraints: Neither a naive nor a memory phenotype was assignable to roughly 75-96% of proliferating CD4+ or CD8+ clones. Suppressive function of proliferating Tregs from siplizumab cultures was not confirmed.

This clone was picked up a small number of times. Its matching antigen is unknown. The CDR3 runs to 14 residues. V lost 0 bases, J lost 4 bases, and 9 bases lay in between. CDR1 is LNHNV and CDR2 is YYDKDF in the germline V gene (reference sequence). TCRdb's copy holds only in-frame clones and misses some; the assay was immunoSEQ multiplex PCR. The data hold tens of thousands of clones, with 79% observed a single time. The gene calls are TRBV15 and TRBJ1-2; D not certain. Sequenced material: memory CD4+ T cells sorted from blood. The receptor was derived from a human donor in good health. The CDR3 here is CATSREKHGYGYTF. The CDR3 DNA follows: TGTGCCACCAGCAGAGAAAAGCACGGCTATGGCTACACCTTC.